The clone carrying this TCR beta chain was observed a single time. Its matching antigen is unknown. For TCR beta, libraries came from quantitative 5'-RACE with molecular barcodes. TCRdb re-analysed the 5' RACE reads in MiXCR, keeping a single row per CDR3 protein. The sample records around 130,000 distinct CDR3 sequences, roughly 6.6% being singletons. This entry belongs to a study of CD8 T cells in ankylosing spondylitis. General study findings and limits: Matched ankylosing spondylitis synovial fluid reportedly showed significant enrichment of disease-linked clones. Disease-linked clones displayed a CD8+ phenotype and appeared relatively rarely in peripheral blood. For ankylosing spondylitis blood, a TCR beta motif of 7 to 9 highly homologous variants appeared characteristic.

The source material was blood, either unsorted or a sorted T cell fraction (not recorded which). This clonotype was sampled from a male donor with ankylosing spondylitis or in good health (not recorded which).

CDR3 coding DNA: TGTGCCAGCACCCCGGGACAGAGCGCCGGGGAGCTGTTTTTT. Protein sequence: CASTPGQSAGELFF. This rearrangement joins TRBV12-3 or TRBV12-4 to TRBJ2-2; TRBD1 agrees at 7 bases. CDR3 length equals 14 residues. J was trimmed by 6 bases and V by 7 bases; bases with no gene match: 8.